This T cell receptor (beta chain) appears in the sequencing data of a study of regulatory T cells in long-lasting Graves disease (dated by TCRdb to about 2021). Notes on the research overall: Antithyroid drugs had been taken for less than 3 months by newly diagnosed Graves' disease patients. Patients with persistent Graves' disease were compared with patients with newly diagnosed Graves' disease using TCR sequencing and RNA sequencing of peripheral blood. A total of around 35 samples underwent TCR sequencing: around 13 from persistent and 20 from newly diagnosed Graves' disease patients. The study took place in China and was registered as a clinical trial. The study at large found these results: Persistent Graves' disease patients showed lower TCR Shannon entropy and fewer highly expanded clones than newly diagnosed patients, suggesting clonal expansion. The study examined only peripheral blood because the primary lesion, thyroid tissue, could not be accessed. The authors noted that the small sample size was a limitation that may lower accuracy. More public clonotypes were shared among persistent patients (under 3,000) than among newly diagnosed patients (more than 900). Only the TCR beta chain was sequenced and analyzed.

According to the study, the label for this sample's time point signals: newly diagnosed GD, antithyroid drugs for less than 3 months. For both TCR sequencing and RNA sequencing, RNA was extracted from PBMCs using TRIzol. The diagnosis of Graves' disease followed American Thyroid Association guidelines. Patients for the study were recruited at an endocrinology department in Xi'an, China. Each patient gave approximately 8.8 milliliters of peripheral blood, collected in an EDTA anticoagulant tube. Ficoll Paque Plus density gradient separation was used to isolate PBMCs, and no further T cell sorting was performed. RNA quality was checked with an Agilent 2100 Bioanalyzer and agarose gel, and concentration with a NanoDrop 2000. As for this clonotype: Its specific antigen is unknown. A far larger clone is one base from this, pointing to a likely read error.

Library creation used multiplex PCR. These reads were obtained on an Illumina HiSeq 4000. To build TCR beta libraries, CDR3 regions were amplified by Arm-PCR using iRepertoire HTBI primers. Before sequencing, the PCR products went through gel purification. From the authors' description of their analysis: A total of under 80 TRBV and 14 TRBJ segments were identified across samples and were used for gene usage analysis of CDR3 amino acid clonotypes. COPE and FqMerger were used to merge filtered high-quality paired reads into contigs. BLAST was used to align contigs to the IMGT TRBV, TRBD and TRBJ reference genes, and CDR3 was defined following IMGT. Clonotypes above 0.1% frequency were classified as highly expanded clones. Repertoire diversity was measured by Shannon entropy, and V-J evenness by the Gini coefficient. Public clonotypes were defined as clonotypes shared by more than one individual. TCRdb handled the public reads itself, with Q25 trimming in fastp and clone calling in MiXCR, and kept productive beta chains. Every CDR3 protein is listed once, alongside the most common genes and DNA of its rows. The V and J calls here are based on TCRdb, not the publication. The sample table contains about 210,000 distinct CDR3 sequences; only one count was recorded for less than 20% of them. The top ten hold approximately 12% of the sample.

These same records also appear under a second study, on T cells in Graves' hyperthyroidism and ophthalmopathy. Drawing on the second study: A patient counted as having stable Graves' hyperthyroidism if no progression to ophthalmopathy occurred over 18 months of follow-up. Hyperthyroidism patients were newly diagnosed, with disease duration under 2 months, and aged 18 to 65 years. Patients with uncontrolled infections, other autoimmune diseases, pregnancy or lactation were excluded. Clinical symptoms, serum thyroxine and TRAb, thyroid ultrasound, and orbital computed tomography formed the basis for the diagnoses. The first round of RT-PCR for the TCR CDR3 was performed with the HTBI primer set and the Qiagen OneStep RT-PCR kit. Most expanded thyroid clonotypes (frequency above 0.001) were also detected in blood, a finding suggesting that blood repertoires may reflect thyroid immune responses. Ophthalmopathy was separated from stable hyperthyroidism by a 13 V-J signature model, with approximately 85% sensitivity and approximately 81% specificity obtained in cross-validation and 80%/75% obtained in testing. In validation, the model predicted progression to ophthalmopathy a median of roughly 6.5 months before onset, with roughly 68% sensitivity and 72.22% specificity. A discovery cohort of around 98 patients, 43 with Graves' ophthalmopathy and about 60 with stable Graves' hyperthyroidism, was used to find distinguishing TCR V-J signatures. Whether ophthalmopathy could be predicted prospectively was tested in an independent validation cohort made up of some 20 hyperthyroidism patients plus 17 patients who later progressed to ophthalmopathy. The approximately 90 discovery patients were divided at random into training and test sets in a 7:3 ratio. In addition, the study compared T-cell repertoires in thyroid tissue and in blood from roughly 6 Graves' hyperthyroidism patients. Following sampling, methimazole starting at 30 mg daily was given to hyperthyroidism patients, and high-dose intravenous methylprednisolone was given to ophthalmopathy patients. Libraries were constructed in a second round of multiplex PCR, after which size selection and purification were carried out. Sequencing of the libraries was done on an Illumina HiSeq2000 using paired-end 100 bp reads. SOAPnuke was used to process the raw data, with reads discarded if the reads contained adapters or uncalled bases, had a mean Phred below 15, or lacked an exact constant-primer or identifier match. High-quality paired reads were merged using COPE v1.2.5, and each unique nucleotide sequence was defined as a clonotype. MiTCR v1.1 was used to align clonotypes to the IMGT TRBV, TRBD and TRBJ reference segments. The analysis was restricted to V-J combinations with a frequency above 0.0001, which together covered roughly 99% of the repertoires. A TCS score was defined as the ratio of F50 (clonal expansion) to E x V (chaos), with BLOSUM62-based TCRdist applied between CDR3 peptides within each V-J. Welch's t-statistics and random forest reduced roughly 540 V-J features to about 12, which were used in a naive Bayes classifier (R e1071). Sample size was not statistically predetermined, and investigators were not blinded to group allocation. The paper describes TCR Vbeta CDR3 sequencing of 120 to 150 peripheral blood samples, made up of about 41 ophthalmopathy patients, around 78 hyperthyroidism patients and 17 progressor patients.

This clonotype was obtained from a woman between 25 and 40 years old with Graves disease. Donor details come from another sample of the same person, matched by shared clones. Sequencing used peripheral blood mononuclear cells (PBMCs), obtained at new diagnosis, from a patient treated with antithyroid drugs.

The CDR3 region reads CASRTGDANTGELLF. The DNA reads as follows: TGTGCCAGCCGGACAGGGGACGCGAACACCGGGGAGCTGCTTTTT. This receptor chain uses TRBV11-2 and TRBJ2-2; 9 bases in the junction line up with TRBD1. From its cysteine to its phenylalanine, the CDR3 spans 15 amino acids. Only CDR3 DNA remains: 45 bases, in frame from the first base. Taken from the germline V gene, the CDR1 and CDR2 loops are SGHAT and FQNNGV. Extended through the reference TRBV11-2 and TRBJ2-2 proteins, this CDR3 yields the full variable domain: EAGVAQSPRYKIIEKRQSVAFWCNPISGHATLYWYQQILGQGPKLLIQFQNNGVVDDSQLPKDRFSAERLKGVDSTLKIQPAKLEDSAVYLCASRTGDANTGELLFGEGSRLTVL.